This paragraph reports one T cell receptor beta chain. This CDR3 is built from 16 residues. V was cut by 4 bases and J by 0 bases, with 13 bases left in between. CDR1 and CDR2 from the germline V gene are SGHVS and FQNEAQ. The sample is drawn from a study of blood T cell repertoires in COVID-19. Whole-study context: T cells, B-cell-depleted T cells, or PBMCs supplied cDNA or gDNA.

As processed by the authors: Nucleated cell counts were estimated from reference gene primer amplification. The data were produced by immunoSEQ multiplex PCR, yet TCRdb's version contains in-frame clones alone and is incomplete. V, J and clone size derive from that table, while D and trimming were established from the DNA sequence. The table lists almost 50,000 clones, 55% to 70% of them singletons. The rearrangement links TRBV7-8 to TRBJ1-3, with D perhaps TRBD1 (6 bases). Sequencing was performed on peripheral blood. This clonotype originated in a woman between 65 and 79 years old with acute or convalescent COVID-19. Here the CDR3 reads CASSSGAGSSGNTIYF. The CDR3 DNA reads TGTGCCAGCAGCTCAGGGGCAGGGAGCTCTGGAAACACCATATATTTT.